Here is one T cell receptor (beta chain) with its context. TCRdb passed the 5' RACE reads through MiXCR, listing each CDR3 protein once. The repertoire holds 110,000 or so distinct CDR3 sequences, 15% to 20% seen once, with around 5.5% in the top ten. This entry comes from a study of T-cell memory formation after mild COVID-19. This CDR3 has 14 amino acids. Germline V lookup: CDR1 MNHEY, CDR2 SVGEGT. The V and J ends lost 5 bases and 3 bases respectively, with 12 bases between them. Material for sequencing was PBMCs or a T cell subset sorted from them (not recorded which). The chain uses TRBV6-2 or TRBV6-3 and TRBJ2-3; possibly TRBD2 for D (6 bases). The sequence was obtained from a man aged 18-30 years who had mild COVID-19 (a few samples of this study predate the infection). Cell type and time point are not known. The CDR3 spells CASSHGTPTDTQYF. The CDR3 DNA is TGTGCCAGCAGTCACGGGACTCCGACAGATACGCAGTATTTT.